This entry concerns a single TCR beta chain. Trimming pared 3 bases from V and 5 bases from J, leaving 17 bases between. Germline V CDR1 and CDR2: KGHSH, LQKENI. The CDR3 loop spans 15 amino acids. A sample-barcoded 5' primer and a J-beta primer mix were used in a second PCR of roughly 7 to 11 cycles. TCRdb re-called the 5' RACE reads through MiXCR, storing one row per CDR3 protein. The repertoire has about 970,000 distinct CDR3 sequences, around 54% of them found once; the top ten carry 20% to 25%. The data belong to a study of blood T cells in healthy people across ages. Sequencing was carried out using blood. V usage is TRBV18 and J usage is TRBJ2-7; D not certain. The clonotype comes from a woman aged 60-75 years in good health. The CDR3 DNA reads as TGTGCCAGCTCACCCTTCCTCGGCGAAGGGAACGAGCAGTACTTC. Translation gives CASSPFLGEGNEQYF. Drawing the rest from reference TRBV18 and TRBJ2-7, the complete variable domain is NAGVMQNPRHLVRRRGQEARLRCSPMKGHSHVYWYRQLPEEGLKFMVYLQKENIIDESGMPKERFSAEFPKEGPSILRIQQVVRGDSAAYFCASSPFLGEGNEQYFGPGTRLTVT.